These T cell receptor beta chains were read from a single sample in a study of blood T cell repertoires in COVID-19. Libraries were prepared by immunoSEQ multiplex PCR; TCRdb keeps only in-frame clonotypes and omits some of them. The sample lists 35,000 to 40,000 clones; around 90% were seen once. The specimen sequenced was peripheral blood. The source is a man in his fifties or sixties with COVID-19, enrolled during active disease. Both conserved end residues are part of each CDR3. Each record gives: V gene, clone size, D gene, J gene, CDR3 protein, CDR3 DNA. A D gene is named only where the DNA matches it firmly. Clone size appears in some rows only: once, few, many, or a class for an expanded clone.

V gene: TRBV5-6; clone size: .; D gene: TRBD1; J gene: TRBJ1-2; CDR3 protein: CASSPLGQGNYGYTF; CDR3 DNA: TGTGCCAGCAGCCCACTCGGACAGGGAAACTATGGCTACACCTTC
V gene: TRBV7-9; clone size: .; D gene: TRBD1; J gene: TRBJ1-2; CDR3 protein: CASIAGGGNYGYTF; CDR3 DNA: TGTGCCAGCATTGCAGGGGGCGGGAACTATGGCTACACCTTC
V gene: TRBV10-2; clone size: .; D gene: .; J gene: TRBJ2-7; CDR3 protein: CASSAAPTGNSYEQYF; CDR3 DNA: TGCGCCAGCAGTGCCGCTCCCACAGGAAACTCCTACGAGCAGTACTTC
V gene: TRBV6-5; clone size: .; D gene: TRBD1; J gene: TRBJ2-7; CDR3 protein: CASSLLPGTGKYEQYF; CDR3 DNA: TGTGCCAGCAGTTTACTACCCGGGACAGGGAAATACGAGCAGTACTTC
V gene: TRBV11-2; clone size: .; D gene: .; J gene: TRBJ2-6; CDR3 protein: CASSLGFGGANVLTF; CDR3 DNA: TGTGCCAGCAGCTTAGGGTTCGGTGGGGCCAACGTCCTGACTTTC
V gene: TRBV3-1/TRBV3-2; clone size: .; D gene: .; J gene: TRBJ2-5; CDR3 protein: CASSLRGGETQYF; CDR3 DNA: TGTGCCAGCAGCCTCCGAGGAGGAGAGACCCAGTACTTC
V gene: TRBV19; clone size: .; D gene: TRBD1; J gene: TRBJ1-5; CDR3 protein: CASNRGNQPQHF; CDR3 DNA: TGTGCCAGTAACAGGGGGAATCAGCCCCAGCATTTT
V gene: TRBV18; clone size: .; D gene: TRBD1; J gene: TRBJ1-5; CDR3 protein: CASSPTTGEQPQHF; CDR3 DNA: TGTGCCAGCTCACCCACGACAGGGGAACAGCCCCAGCATTTT
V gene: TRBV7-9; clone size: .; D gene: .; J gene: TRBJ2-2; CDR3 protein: CASSPRFTGELFF; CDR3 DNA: TGTGCCAGCAGCCCACGGTTCACCGGGGAGCTGTTTTTT
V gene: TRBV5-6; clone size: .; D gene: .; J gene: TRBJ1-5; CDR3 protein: CASSLAGNGFNQPQHF; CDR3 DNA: TGTGCCAGCAGCTTGGCGGGGAACGGGTTTAATCAGCCCCAGCATTTT
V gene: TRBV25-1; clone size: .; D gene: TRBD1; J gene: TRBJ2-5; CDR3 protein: CASSDTGRGQETQYF; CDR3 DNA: TGTGCCAGCAGTGATACGGGCAGGGGGCAGGAGACCCAGTACTTC
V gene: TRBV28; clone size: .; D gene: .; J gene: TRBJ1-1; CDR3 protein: CASTAVTEAFF; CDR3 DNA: TGTGCCAGCACTGCAGTCACTGAAGCTTTCTTT
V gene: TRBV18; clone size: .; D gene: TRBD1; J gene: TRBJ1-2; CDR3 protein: CASSPQTGGDYGYTF; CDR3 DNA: TGTGCCAGCTCACCACAAACAGGGGGAGACTATGGCTACACCTTC
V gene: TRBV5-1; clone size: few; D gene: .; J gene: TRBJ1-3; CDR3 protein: CASSARDIDSGNTIYF; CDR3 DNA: TGCGCCAGCAGCGCCCGGGACATTGACTCCGGAAACACCATATATTTT
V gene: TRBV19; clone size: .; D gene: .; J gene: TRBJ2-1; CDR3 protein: CASSASGWAHNEQFF; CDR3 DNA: TGTGCCAGTAGCGCCAGTGGGTGGGCCCACAATGAGCAGTTCTTC
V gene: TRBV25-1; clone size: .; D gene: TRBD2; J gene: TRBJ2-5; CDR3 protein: CASSDPGLAGETQYF; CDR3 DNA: TGTGCCAGCAGTGACCCCGGACTAGCGGGAGAGACCCAGTACTTC
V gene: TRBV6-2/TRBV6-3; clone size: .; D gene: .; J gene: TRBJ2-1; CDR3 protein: CASSYSPSLDEQFF; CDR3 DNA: TGTGCCAGCAGTTACTCCCCTAGCCTCGATGAGCAGTTCTTC
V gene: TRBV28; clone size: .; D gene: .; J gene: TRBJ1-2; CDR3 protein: CASSFADRGYGYTF; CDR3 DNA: TGTGCCAGCAGTTTTGCAGACCGCGGCTATGGCTACACCTTC
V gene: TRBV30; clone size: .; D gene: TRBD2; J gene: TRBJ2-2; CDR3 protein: CAWSVLAGTGELFF; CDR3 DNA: TGTGCCTGGAGTGTACTAGCGGGAACCGGGGAGCTGTTTTTT
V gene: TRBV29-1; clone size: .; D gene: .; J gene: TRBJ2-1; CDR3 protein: CSVEVPLYNEQFF; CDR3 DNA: TGCAGCGTTGAAGTCCCTCTCTACAATGAGCAGTTCTTC
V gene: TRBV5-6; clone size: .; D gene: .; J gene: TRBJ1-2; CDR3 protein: CASSFSGTLDDYGYTF; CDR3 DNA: TGTGCCAGCAGCTTTTCTGGGACTCTCGACGACTATGGCTACACCTTC
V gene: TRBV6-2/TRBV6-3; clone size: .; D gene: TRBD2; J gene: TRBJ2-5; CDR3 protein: CASTYRAGGAETQYF; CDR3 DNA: TGTGCCAGCACTTATCGAGCGGGAGGAGCGGAGACCCAGTACTTC
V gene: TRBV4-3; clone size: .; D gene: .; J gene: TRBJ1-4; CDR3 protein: CASSQDSPGLGGSDEKLFF; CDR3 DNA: TGCGCCAGCAGCCAAGATAGCCCGGGTCTAGGGGGATCGGATGAAAAACTGTTTTTT
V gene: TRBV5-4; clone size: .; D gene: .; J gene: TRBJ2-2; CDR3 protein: CASSGIEGTGELFF; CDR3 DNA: TGTGCCAGCAGTGGGATCGAGGGCACCGGGGAGCTGTTTTTT